The source of this T cell receptor (beta chain) is a study of cytomegalovirus exposure and HLA in healthy donors. Study context: The study's early data release held tens of millions of unique TCRs from HLA-typed donors.

Vbeta (60) and Jbeta (13) primers were used in the PCR. TCRdb's table, derived via immunoSEQ multiplex PCR, lists solely in-frame clones and lacks some. The sample lists 210,000 or so clones, roughly 90% seen once, with around 1% in the top ten. General study results and limits: No immune exposure information besides CMV serostatus was available. Reports showed the classifier diagnosing cytomegalovirus status with high specificity and sensitivity. In a later analysis, HLA-C alleles had the fewest associated TCRs, DRB1 alleles the most.

About this clone: Antigen specificity is unknown.

This TCR derives from a woman aged 18-30 years in good health and CMV-seronegative. Material: PBMCs.

CDR3 coding DNA: TGTGCCAGCACCCCGACTAGCGGGGGGCCCGGGTATACGCAGTATTTT. This sequence encodes CASTPTSGGPGYTQYF. J is TRBJ2-3 and V is TRBV11-2; TRBD2 matches at 13 bases. Trimming removed 7 bases from V and 7 bases from J; junction bases left unmatched: 11. CDR3 length: 16 residues. CDR1 and CDR2 from the germline V gene are SGHAT and FQNNGV.